What follows describes a single T cell receptor (beta chain). Its antigen remains unknown. The repertoire was sequenced with immunoSEQ multiplex PCR; TCRdb's copy has only in-frame clones and lacks some. The sample yields 99,000 or so clones, around 93% seen once. The data stem from a study of siplizumab effects on memory and regulatory T cells. Study conclusions and caveats: There appeared to be greater diversity in naive T cells than in memory cells, and naive T cells seemed major contributors to the alloresponse. In roughly 75-97% of proliferating CD4+ or CD8+ clones, a naive or memory phenotype could not be assigned. Versus over 25% in controls, the mappable alloreactive CD4+ clones averaged approximately 64% Treg-derived with siplizumab.

This TCR was sampled from a human donor in good health. Material for sequencing was CD4+ T cells sorted from blood.

DNA for the CDR3: TGTGCTAGTGGGACCGGGACTGGGGATGAAAAACTGTTTTTT. Residues: CASGTGTGDEKLFF. The J gene is TRBJ1-4, the V gene TRBV12-5; a possible D gene is TRBD1 (5 bases). The CDR3 sequence is 14 residues long. V was cut by 6 bases and J by 6 bases, with 14 bases left in between. Germline V lookup: CDR1 LGHNT, CDR2 FRNRAP.